This T cell receptor (beta chain) was sequenced during a study of cytomegalovirus exposure and HLA in healthy donors (dated by TCRdb to about 2017). Study-level background: An earlier analysis of roughly 500 of the donors reported 276 Gb of sequence data and 100 million to 120 million unique TCR beta sequences obtained from 150 million to 200 million T cells. Of the roughly 400 genotyped donors, approximately 83% fell in the genetic ancestry cluster associated with self-reported Caucasian donors. The aim of the study was to test whether cataloging public T cell receptors could identify signatures of past pathogen exposure. An early release that covered fewer than 750 HLA-typed donors contained about 300 gigabases of sequencing data and 80 million or so unique TCR sequences. Across approximately 420 genotyped donors of the cohort, an average of about 220,000 unique TCR beta nucleotide sequences per donor were sequenced, and approximately 19% of those sequences were non-productive. Along with the approximately 700-subject first cohort, a separate validation cohort of over a hundred different subjects was used. In a later genetic analysis, genome-wide SNP genotypes for about 55% of the roughly 700 donors were used, and that subset was treated as a discovery cohort. Donor age, sex, ethnicity and CMV serostatus were collected together with the repertoire data. To predict cytomegalovirus infection status, the study brought together high-throughput TCR immunosequencing, statistical association of individual TCRs with disease status, and machine learning. Every repertoire in the discovery cohort had been generated on one and the same sequencing platform. A later analysis re-analyzed previously published TCR beta repertoires from hundreds of donors and added high-resolution HLA genotyping to study TCR occurrence patterns. The later analysis used no new phenotypic data to find candidate immune exposures, relying instead on TCR beta sequences and their occurrence across donors. Because of strong linkage in the cohort, roughly five DR-DQ haplotypes were treated as single units for association and clustering. An earlier analysis of a few hundred of the donors applied high-throughput TCR beta sequencing to assess whether each TCR beta V gene segment acted as functional or pseudogenic. Both class I and class II loci were covered by HLA typing, at four-digit resolution. The study used immunosequencing to profile the T cell repertoires of approximately 650 subjects and linked those repertoires to cytomegalovirus serostatus. Typing coverage varied by locus: roughly 629-630 donors for A, B, C, DRB1 and DQB1; approximately 560 for DQA1; around 570 for DPA1; around 450 for DPB1.

Relative to germline, V is 1 base shorter and J is 3 bases shorter, with 11 bases between their ends. The CDR3 runs 14 amino acids, cysteine and phenylalanine included. Just the 42-base CDR3 DNA is kept, in frame starting at base 1. The germline V gene yields SGHDT for CDR1 and YYEEEE for CDR2. The paper as a whole reports these results and caveats: Three of the identified cytomegalovirus-associated TCR beta chains were confirmed in vitro to be specific for cytomegalovirus antigens. V-gene and J-gene trimming of TCR beta chains was associated with a missense DCLRE1C variant in a later genetic analysis, and the association was replicated in an independent cohort. Immune exposure information for the cohort was limited to CMV serostatus. A further reported finding was that TCR beta sequences accurately predicted the HLA-A and HLA-B alleles for most subjects in the first cohort. The authors suggested that the approach could potentially be generalized to other disease states and immunological phenotypes. Correlated functional status among segregating V segments might be attributable to linkage disequilibrium, but an unknown experimental factor could not be ruled out. When HLA alleles, especially DR and DQ, strongly co-occurred, TCR associations were difficult to assign to individual alleles. At a false discovery rate of 0.05, a later analysis linked about 17,000 TCR beta sequences to specific HLA alleles. A later analysis found that most CMV-associated TCR beta chains appeared HLA-restricted, with HLA associations seemingly driven largely by CMV exposure. Some IMGT-functional V segments, including TRBV6-2 and TRBV6-3, could not be told apart with the 87-base-pair reads, so those segments were excluded. Most TCR sequences were observed very rarely across donors, whereas some public TCRs were present in many individuals. A later analysis found that HLA-associated TCR beta chains were more clonally expanded and had lower generation probabilities than equally common non-associated chains. Because counts were too low, more than 15 rarely observed V segments, including chromosome 9 orphons, were left out of the earlier analysis of approximately 500 of the donors. A later genetic analysis reported fewer N-insertions in productive TCRs among donors in an Asian-associated ancestry cluster than the approximately 670-donor mean. The sequencing pipeline was judged likely to have produced a cluster of highly shared sequence variants as a technical artifact. Several of the top co-occurrence clusters appeared to be linked to parvovirus B19, influenza, CMV and Epstein-Barr virus, according to a later analysis. A later analysis found that TCR association rates varied across HLA loci, with DRB1 alleles showing the most associated TCRs and HLA-C alleles the fewest. A total of fewer than 200 TCR beta chains were listed by the study as associated with cytomegalovirus. Because HLA typing was missing for some donors at each locus, association tests included only the typed subset. The presence/absence analyses assumed that sequencing depth was roughly uniform across donors, and that assumption may not be true. Only TCR beta chains were sequenced in this cohort, and the absence of alpha or paired-chain data limited detectable features. In an earlier analysis of fewer than 700 of the donors, most TCR beta V segments appeared in productive rearrangements about 87% or about 30% of the time, broadly matching IMGT annotations. The classifier was reported to diagnose cytomegalovirus status with high specificity and sensitivity in both the original and validation cohorts.

The cohort comprised fewer than 750 healthy bone marrow donors. Cohort members were all nominally healthy when sampled, although unrecorded immune exposures were likely present. The donor tested CMV seropositive, placing the donor among the 250 to 350 seropositive members of the cohort. A peripheral blood sample was provided by each donor, and peripheral blood mononuclear cells were used for TCR beta sequencing. Genomic DNA was extracted from the blood cell samples with the Qiagen DNeasy Blood Extraction Kit. With regard to this clone: No antigen is known for it. Base qualities are not at hand, and no much larger clone is one base apart.

Libraries were built with the immunoSEQ multiplex PCR assay. The multiplex PCR relied on a mix of 60 forward primers for TCR Vbeta segments and 13 reverse primers for TCR Jbeta segments. A multiplex PCR assay on genomic DNA amplified the CDR3 region of rearranged TCR beta genes. On the Illumina HiSeq System, the amplified TCR beta libraries were sequenced as 87-base-pair reads. The original pipeline was this. In a later analysis, tens of millions of unique TCR beta chains were counted across the roughly 670 repertoires, and roughly 11 million of these chains were shared by at least two donors. Raw reads were error-corrected and collapsed into unique sequences with a nearest-neighbor algorithm that merged closely related sequences to remove PCR and sequencing errors. CDR3 sequences were aligned to IMGT reference sequences to assign V, D and J gene segments. Each retained sequence needed at least a six-nucleotide match to both a V gene segment and a J gene segment. A rearrangement was called productive if the CDR3 had no stop codons and remained in frame with V and J, and every other rearrangement was called non-productive. CDR3 was defined by IMGT convention, running from the second conserved V-encoded cysteine to the conserved J-encoded phenylalanine. In an earlier analysis of roughly 610 of the donors, sequences lacking an unambiguous match to a single V gene segment were excluded. An earlier analysis of 500 to 700 of the donors classified V segments as functional when productive rearrangements were above 56.7% and as segregating when the standard deviation between donors was above 5%. To diagnose cytomegalovirus status from the catalog of TCR beta chain sequences, a statistical classification framework was built. In a later analysis, TCR nucleotide sequences were compared against IMGT/GENE-DB human TR gene sequences so that V and J genes could be assigned. A later analysis assigned CDR3 sequences and most-parsimonious VDJ recombination scenarios with the TCRdist pipeline. In a later analysis, every TCR beta chain was defined by the combination of its CDR3 amino acid sequence and its V-gene family, and reads without a unique V-gene family were dropped. As a way to deal with suspected cross-contamination and a sequencing artifact, a later analysis dropped approximately 570 nucleotide sequences that were highly shared and had low generation probability. In a later analysis, a clonal expansion index was calculated for each public chain from normalized within-repertoire ranks of inferred template counts. A later analysis computed generation probabilities with a VDJ recombination model fitted to out-of-frame rearrangements, and checked the results against IGoR. In a later analysis, TCR-TCR, TCR-HLA and TCR-CMV co-occurrence was scored with hypergeometric tests, and a repertoire-size bias correction was applied to TCR pairs. A later analysis estimated false discovery rates by permuting HLA or CMV assignments 20 times. In a later analysis, co-occurring TCRs were grouped using DBSCAN, and TCRdist sequence similarity was added for clustering within HLA-allele-positive subsets. Repertoires with fewer than 30,000 or more than 120,000 public chains, plus five repertoires with anomalous nucleotide sharing, were excluded from co-occurrence clustering. In TCRdb, the immuneACCESS table is reduced to in-frame sequences with V and J assigned. These tables do not hold every clone; where another copy was compared, an unresolved V gene accounts for under half, and the others remain unexplained. Clone size and V and J calls were adopted from that table, with D and trimming inferred from the DNA. This sample gives 95,000 to 150,000 clones in total; around 82% of them show up just once. Of the sample, 3.6% is held by the ten largest clones.

The rearranged chain carries TRBV5-6 and TRBJ2-7; TRBD2 could be the D gene, as 7 bases match. The sequencing sample was made of PBMCs. The origin of this receptor is a woman aged 40 to 50 in good health and CMV-seropositive. This receptor carries the CDR3 CASSLRGGGYEQYF. Here is the DNA: TGTGCCAGCAGCTTGAGGGGGGGTGGCTACGAGCAGTACTTC.